This TCR beta chain derives from a study of T-cell reconstitution after alpha-beta-depleted transplantation in children. The germline V and J ends were trimmed by 0 bases and 0 bases, with 12 bases remaining between them. Germline-derived CDR1 and CDR2 are LGHNA and YNFKEQ. This CDR3 region has 18 residues. This clonotype appeared a few times. As yet, its antigen is unknown. The authors prepared the TCRbeta library with unique molecular identifiers. TCRdb ran MiXCR on the PCR reads and lists one entry per CDR3 protein. The sample shows about 980,000 distinct CDR3 sequences, under 30% of them seen only once. Whole-study findings and limits: Where alpha-beta T cells came from about two months after transplant was reportedly several hundred expanded graft clones.

The source material was PBMCs, mostly from graft donor cells, sampled 360 days after TCRalphabeta/CD19-depleted stem cell transplant. The clonotype was recovered from a boy in the first two years of life who had a stem cell transplant for SCID, so the T cells may come from the graft donor. V usage is TRBV4-2 and J usage is TRBJ2-6; D gene ambiguous. The CDR3 sequence: CASSQEVEFFSGANVLTF. The CDR3 bases are TGTGCCAGCAGCCAAGAAGTCGAGTTTTTCTCTGGGGCCAACGTCCTGACTTTC.